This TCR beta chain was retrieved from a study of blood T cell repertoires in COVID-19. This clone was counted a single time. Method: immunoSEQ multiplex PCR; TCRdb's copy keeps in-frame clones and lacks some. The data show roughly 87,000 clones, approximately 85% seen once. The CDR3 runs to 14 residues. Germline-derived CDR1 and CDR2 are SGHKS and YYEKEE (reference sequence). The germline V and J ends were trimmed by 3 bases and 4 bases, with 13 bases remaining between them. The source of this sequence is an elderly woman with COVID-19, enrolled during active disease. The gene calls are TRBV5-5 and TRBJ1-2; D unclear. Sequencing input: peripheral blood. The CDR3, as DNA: TGTGCCAGCAGCTCGGGAAGGGTTCCCTATGGCTACACCTTC. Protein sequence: CASSSGRVPYGYTF.